This T cell receptor beta chain came from a study of T cell responses to AZD1222 COVID-19 vaccine. Assay: immunoSEQ multiplex PCR; the TCRdb copy retains only in-frame clones and omits some. Of around 110,000 clones listed, approximately 90% were seen once; the top ten hold 8% to 10%. For this clone: The target antigen is unknown. Other DNA variants within this sample encode the same CDR3.

The germline CDR1 and CDR2 sequences are MNHNS and SASEGT. The CDR3 covers 15 residues. V lost 0 bases and J 0 bases, leaving 8 bases between the germline ends. Study-wide results and caveats: Donors skewed white British and female; clonal diversity was possibly underestimated.

Sequenced material: peripheral blood, taken 28 days after the second AZD1222 dose. The source of this sequence is an adult who received the AZD1222 COVID-19 vaccine. This chain uses TRBV6-1 with TRBJ1-2; no definite D call. CDR3 bases: TGTGCCAGCAGTGAAGCGGGCACTGCTAACTATGGCTACACCTTC. It codes for CASSEAGTANYGYTF.